Sequencing of this T cell receptor (beta chain) was carried out in a study of T cell repertoires in cytomegalovirus infection. Study context: CMV infection together with matching HLA type was indicated by public TCR beta signatures. General observations from the study: Ex vivo, HLA-C-restricted CMV-specific TCR beta clonotypes prevailed over the rest of the response.

V lost 4 bases, J lost 5 bases, and 4 bases stayed unmatched. The CDR3 extends over 15 amino acids. The germline CDR1 and CDR2 sequences are SGHTA and FQGNSA. This clonotype was counted many times. Antigen specificity is unknown. TCRdb re-derived calls from the reads in MiXCR, one entry per CDR3 protein. The table has 200,000 to 300,000 distinct CDR3 sequences, roughly 10% seen once; the top ten hold about 15%. The sample was PBMCs. The source of this sequence is a human donor in good health (CMV status not recorded). Some clones in this sample may be carry-over from other donors' samples. V gene TRBV7-2 combines with J gene TRBJ2-2; 10 bases agree with TRBD1. CDR3 sequence: CASSSRQGATGELFF. The CDR3 coding sequence is TGTGCCAGCAGCTCCCGACAGGGGGCGACCGGGGAGCTGTTTTTT.